The 14 T cell receptor beta chains given below trace back to one sample, sequenced in a study of blood T cells in healthy people across ages. A second roughly 6 to 12 cycle PCR used barcoded and J-beta primers. Using its own MiXCR run on the 5' RACE reads, TCRdb lists one record per CDR3 protein. The table lists about 800,000 distinct CDR3 sequences, about 25% of them singletons. These data were also filed under a second study, of T cells of mothers and their children.

The sample consisted of blood. The receptors shown here come from a boy aged 5-17 years in good health.

There are a few counts of this clonotype. V gene TRBV7-2 combines with J gene TRBJ2-3; the D is unclear. The CDR3 runs to 12 residues. The germline V gene has CDR1 SGHTA and CDR2 FQGNSA. V was shortened by 7 bases and J by 2 bases, with 7 bases between the two germline ends. The CDR3 here is CASTPSTDTQYF. The DNA of the CDR3 is TGTGCCAGCACGCCCTCCACAGATACGCAGTATTTT.

This clonotype was observed a few times. The V and J genes are TRBV28 and TRBJ2-3; D might be TRBD2 (6 bases). The CDR3 is made up of 16 amino acids. Germline-derived CDR1 and CDR2 are MDHEN and SYDVKM. Trimming cost V 6 bases and J 2 bases, with 18 bases left between them. The DNA of the CDR3 is TGTGCCAGCAGCCCTGGACTAACTACCTACACAGATACGCAGTATTTT. Protein product: CASSPGLTTYTDTQYF.

CDR3 in DNA: TGTGCCAGCAGCTTACCCCTGACAGGCTCAGAGACCCAGTACTTC. It codes for CASSLPLTGSETQYF. The rearrangement uses TRBV7-2 and TRBJ2-5, with D perhaps TRBD1 (6 bases). The CDR3 is 15 amino acids. The germline CDR1 and CDR2 sequences are SGHTA and FQGNSA. The ends were cut back, 2 bases at V and 4 bases at J, with 14 bases in the middle.

The chain carries TRBV18 and TRBJ2-4; tentative D call: TRBD2 (7 bases). Germline loops: CDR1 KGHSH, CDR2 LQKENI. V lost 4 bases to trimming and J lost 5 bases, with 18 bases between them. This CDR3 is 16 amino acids long. The chain's CDR3 is CASSLSGGVSQNIQYF. CDR3 in DNA: TGTGCCAGCTCACTTTCGGGGGGCGTTAGCCAAAACATTCAGTACTTC.

This clonotype was detected only a few times. Here the CDR3 DNA reads TGTGCCACCAGTGATATTGGACGGGAAAATGAAAAACTGTTTTTT. Translation gives CATSDIGRENEKLFF. This chain connects TRBV24-1 to TRBJ1-4; D remains unclear. CDR3 length equals 15 residues. The V end was cut by 3 bases, the J end by 5 bases, with 12 bases between. Looked up from germline, CDR1 is KGHDR and CDR2 is SFDVKD.

The chain is built from TRBV5-1 and TRBJ1-5; D remains unclear. The CDR3 length is 15 residues. CDR1 is SGHRS, CDR2 YFSETQ, per germline. Deletions cut 0 bases from V and 3 bases from J, with 10 bases between. In DNA form, the CDR3 reads TGCGCCAGCAGCTTGGTTCCGGGAGTCAATCAGCCCCAGCATTTT. Amino acids: CASSLVPGVNQPQHF.

The rearrangement joins TRBV7-8 to TRBJ2-7; unclear D gene. The germline gives CDR1 SGHVS, CDR2 FQNEAQ. The CDR3 covers 12 residues. V dropped 5 bases and J dropped 2 bases, with 7 bases sitting between them. The CDR3 DNA is TGTGCCAGCAGCATTGACCCCTACGAGCAGTACTTC. It is translated as CASSIDPYEQYF.

This chain joins TRBV4-2 and TRBJ1-2; D is perhaps TRBD1 (5 bases). CDR1 and CDR2 (germline): LGHNA, YNFKEQ. This CDR3 region has 14 residues. Trimming pared 3 bases from V and 7 bases from J, leaving 15 bases between. The CDR3 sequence: CASSQTGTPGGYTF. DNA for the CDR3: TGTGCCAGCAGCCAGACCGGGACTCCCGGTGGCTACACCTTC.

This chain connects TRBV19 to TRBJ2-1; D unclear. Deletions cut 5 bases from V and 10 bases from J, with 15 bases between. This CDR3 is 13 amino acids long. CDR1 and CDR2 from the germline V gene are LNHDA and SQIVND (reference sequence). The CDR3 here is CASSFTGRWEQFF. In DNA form, the CDR3 reads TGTGCCAGTAGTTTTACCGGACGCTGGGAGCAGTTCTTC. Full variable domain (outside the CDR3, taken from reference TRBV19 and TRBJ2-1): DGGITQSPKYLFRKEGQNVTLSCEQNLNHDAMYWYRQDPGQGLRLIYYSQIVNDFQKGDIAEGYSVSREKKESFPLTVTSAQKNPTAFYLCASSFTGRWEQFFGPGTRLTVL.

This chain links TRBV7-2 with TRBJ1-3; perhaps TRBD1 as D (6 bases). The CDR3 sequence is 14 residues long. Looked up from germline, CDR1 is SGHTA and CDR2 is FQGNSA. V shed 5 bases and J shed 6 bases, with 14 bases lying between them. CDR3 residues: CASSRRGGINTIYF. DNA for the CDR3: TGTGCCAGCAGCCGGCGGGGGGGCATAAACACCATATATTTT.

The V call is TRBV15, the J call TRBJ1-6, with 7 bases lining up with TRBD1. This CDR3 has 17 residues. Germline V lookup: CDR1 LNHNV, CDR2 YYDKDF (reference sequence). The J segment lost 0 bases and the V segment lost 1 base, leaving 3 bases of the junction unmatched. This CDR3 is CATSRAQGSSYNSPLHF. CDR3 DNA sequence: TGTGCCACCAGCAGAGCACAGGGGAGCTCCTATAATTCACCCCTCCACTTT.

The rearrangement links TRBV5-1 to TRBJ2-1; 10 positions agree with TRBD2. The germline V gene encodes CDR1 SGHRS and CDR2 YFSETQ. There are 15 residues in the CDR3. Trimming cost V 2 bases and J 4 bases; bases outside gene matches: 3. As DNA, the CDR3 is TGCGCCAGCAGCTTAAGCGGGGGGGAATACAATGAGCAGTTCTTC. It encodes CASSLSGGEYNEQFF.

The V and J genes are TRBV28 and TRBJ1-6; no reliable D call. The germline gives CDR1 MDHEN, CDR2 SYDVKM. Trimming shortened V by 7 bases and J by 4 bases, and 8 bases separated the two germline ends. The length of the CDR3 is 13 residues. The CDR3 DNA is TGTGCCAGCACACCTCCTTATAATTCACCCCTCCACTTT. Amino acids: CASTPPYNSPLHF.

This clonotype was observed a handful of times. CDR3 bases: TGTGCCAGCAGCTCCCGGGACAGGAGCTCCTACAATGAGCAGTTCTTC. Translating gives CASSSRDRSSYNEQFF. V usage is TRBV7-2 and J usage is TRBJ2-1; 8 positions agree with TRBD1. The junction had 5 bases not matched to a gene; V was cut back by 4 bases and J by 0 bases. This CDR3 region has 16 residues. Germline V gene lookup returns CDR1 SGHTA and CDR2 FQGNSA.